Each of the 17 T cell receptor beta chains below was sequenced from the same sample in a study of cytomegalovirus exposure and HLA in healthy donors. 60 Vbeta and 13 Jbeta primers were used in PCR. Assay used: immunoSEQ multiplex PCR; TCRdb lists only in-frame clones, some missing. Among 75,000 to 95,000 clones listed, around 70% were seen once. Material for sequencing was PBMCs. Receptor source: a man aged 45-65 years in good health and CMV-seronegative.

This CDR3 is CASSPRQIHQPQHF. The CDR3, as DNA: TGTGCCAGCAGTCCCCGACAGATTCATCAGCCCCAGCATTTT. The rearrangement uses TRBV6-5 and TRBJ1-5; D is perhaps TRBD1 (5 bases). This CDR3 has 14 amino acids. The germline V gene encodes CDR1 MNHEY and CDR2 SVGAGI. V was cut by 5 bases and J by 5 bases, with 13 bases left in between.

The CDR3 loop is CASSRDRVGEQYF. The CDR3 coding sequence is TGTGCCAGCAGCCGCGACAGGGTCGGGGAGCAGTACTTC. The rearrangement joins TRBV6-5 to TRBJ2-7, with 7 nucleotides matching TRBD1. CDR1 and CDR2 from the germline V gene are MNHEY and SVGAGI. V lost 6 bases and J lost 7; bases outside the gene matches: 9. The CDR3 covers 13 residues.

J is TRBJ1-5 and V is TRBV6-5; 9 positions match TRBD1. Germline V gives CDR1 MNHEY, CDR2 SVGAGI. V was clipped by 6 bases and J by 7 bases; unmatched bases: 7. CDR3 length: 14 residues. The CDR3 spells CASRPGQGRQPQHF. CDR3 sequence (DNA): TGTGCCAGCAGACCCGGACAGGGGCGCCAGCCCCAGCATTTT.

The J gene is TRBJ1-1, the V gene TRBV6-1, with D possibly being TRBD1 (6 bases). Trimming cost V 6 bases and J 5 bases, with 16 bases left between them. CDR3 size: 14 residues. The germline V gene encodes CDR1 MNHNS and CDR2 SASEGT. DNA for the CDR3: TGTGCCAGCAGACGGGAGGGAAGGGGGACTGAAGCTTTCTTT. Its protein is CASRREGRGTEAFF.

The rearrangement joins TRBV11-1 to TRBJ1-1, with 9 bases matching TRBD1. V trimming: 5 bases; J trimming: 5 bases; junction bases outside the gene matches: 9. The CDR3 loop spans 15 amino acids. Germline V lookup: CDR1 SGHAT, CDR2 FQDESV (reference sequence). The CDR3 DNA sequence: TGTGCCAGCAGCAACGGGGGACAGGGCGGTACTGAAGCTTTCTTT. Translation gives CASSNGGQGGTEAFF.

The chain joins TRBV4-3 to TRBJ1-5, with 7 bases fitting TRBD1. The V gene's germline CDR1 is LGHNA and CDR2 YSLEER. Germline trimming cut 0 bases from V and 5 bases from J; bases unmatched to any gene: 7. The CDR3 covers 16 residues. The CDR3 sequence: CASSQDFDRAHQPQHF. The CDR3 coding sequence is TGCGCCAGCAGCCAAGATTTCGACAGGGCACATCAGCCCCAGCATTTT.

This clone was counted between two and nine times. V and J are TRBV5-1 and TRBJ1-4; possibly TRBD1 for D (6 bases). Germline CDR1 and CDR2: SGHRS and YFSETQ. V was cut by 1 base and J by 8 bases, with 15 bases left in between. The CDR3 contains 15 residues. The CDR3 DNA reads TGCGCCAGCAGCTTGTTCGGACAGTCGGGAGAAAAACTGTTTTTT. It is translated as CASSLFGQSGEKLFF. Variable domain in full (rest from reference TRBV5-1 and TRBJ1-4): KAGVTQTPRYLIKTRGQQVTLSCSPISGHRSVSWYQQTPGQGLQFLFEYFSETQRNKGNFPGRFSGRQFSNSRSEMNVSTLELGDSALYLCASSLFGQSGEKLFFGSGTQLSVL.

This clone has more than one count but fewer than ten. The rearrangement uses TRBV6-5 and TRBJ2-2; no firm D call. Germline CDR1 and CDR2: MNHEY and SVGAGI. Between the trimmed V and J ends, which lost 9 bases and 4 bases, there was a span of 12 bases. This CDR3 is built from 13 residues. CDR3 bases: TGTGCCAGTCAAAAACCGAGCACCGGGGAGCTGTTTTTT. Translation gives CASQKPSTGELFF.

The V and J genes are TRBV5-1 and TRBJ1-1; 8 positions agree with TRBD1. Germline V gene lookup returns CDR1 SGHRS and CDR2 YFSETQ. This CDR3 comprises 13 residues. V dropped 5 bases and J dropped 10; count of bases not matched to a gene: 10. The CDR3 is CASSAGQVTGAFF. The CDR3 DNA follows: TGCGCCAGCAGTGCGGGACAGGTCACCGGAGCTTTCTTT.

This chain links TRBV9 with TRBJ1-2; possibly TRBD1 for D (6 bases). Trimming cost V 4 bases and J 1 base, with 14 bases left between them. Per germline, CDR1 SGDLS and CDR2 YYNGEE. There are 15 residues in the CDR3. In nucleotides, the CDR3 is TGTGCCAGCAGCCCCGGGGGGGCGCTTAACTATGGCTACACCTTC. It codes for CASSPGGALNYGYTF.

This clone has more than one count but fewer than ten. The CDR3 nucleotides read TGTGCCAGCAGTTTTAGTGATAATTCACCCCTCCACTTT. It yields the protein CASSFSDNSPLHF. The chain joins TRBV27 to TRBJ1-6, with no clear D. CDR1 and CDR2 (germline): MNHEY, SMNVEV (reference sequence). Deletions cut 3 bases from V and 5 bases from J, with 5 bases between. The CDR3 is made up of 13 amino acids.

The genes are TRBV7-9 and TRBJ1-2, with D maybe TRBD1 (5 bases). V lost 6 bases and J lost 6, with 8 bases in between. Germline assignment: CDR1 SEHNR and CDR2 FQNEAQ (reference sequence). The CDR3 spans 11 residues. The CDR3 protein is CASSGGNGYTF. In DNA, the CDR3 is TGTGCCAGCAGTGGGGGGAATGGCTACACCTTC.

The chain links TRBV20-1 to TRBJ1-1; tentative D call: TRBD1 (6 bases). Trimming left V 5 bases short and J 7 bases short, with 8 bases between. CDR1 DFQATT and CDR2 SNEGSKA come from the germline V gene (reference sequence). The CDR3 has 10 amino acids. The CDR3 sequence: CSAWGREAFF. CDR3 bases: TGCAGTGCTTGGGGGCGTGAAGCTTTCTTT.

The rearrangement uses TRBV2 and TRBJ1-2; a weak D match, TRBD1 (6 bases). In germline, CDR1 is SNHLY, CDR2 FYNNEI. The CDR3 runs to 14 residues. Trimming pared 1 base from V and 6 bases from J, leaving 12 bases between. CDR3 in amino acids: CASSEVRQAHGYTF. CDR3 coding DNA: TGTGCCAGCAGTGAAGTTCGACAGGCCCATGGCTACACCTTC.

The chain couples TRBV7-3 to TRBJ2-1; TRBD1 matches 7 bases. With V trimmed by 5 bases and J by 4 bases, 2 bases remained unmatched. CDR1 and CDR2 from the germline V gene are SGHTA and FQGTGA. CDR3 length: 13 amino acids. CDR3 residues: CASSADRYNEQFF. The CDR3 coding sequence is TGTGCCAGCAGCGCGGACAGGTACAATGAGCAGTTCTTC.

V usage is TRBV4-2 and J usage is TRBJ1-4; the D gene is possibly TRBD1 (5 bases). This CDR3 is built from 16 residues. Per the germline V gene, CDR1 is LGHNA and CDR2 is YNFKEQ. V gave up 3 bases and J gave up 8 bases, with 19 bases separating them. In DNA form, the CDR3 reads TGTGCCAGCAGCCAGCCGGGGACTGATCGGCAGGAAAAACTGTTTTTT. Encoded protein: CASSQPGTDRQEKLFF.

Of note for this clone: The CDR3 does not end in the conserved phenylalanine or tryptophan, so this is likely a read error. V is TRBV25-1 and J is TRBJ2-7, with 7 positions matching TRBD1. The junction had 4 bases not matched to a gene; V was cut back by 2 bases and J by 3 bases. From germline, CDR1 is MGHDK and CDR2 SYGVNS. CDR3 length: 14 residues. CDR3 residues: CASSELRQGYEQYA. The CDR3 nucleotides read TGTGCCAGCAGTGAACTAAGACAGGGCTACGAGCAGTACGCC.